This is a list of T cell receptor beta chains from one sample in a study of cytomegalovirus exposure and HLA in healthy donors. Using immunoSEQ multiplex PCR, the repertoire was profiled, and TCRdb retains in-frame clones only, with some absent. Among roughly 180,000 clones listed, roughly 80% were seen once. Sequenced: PBMCs. The receptors shown here come from a woman aged 50 to 65 in good health and CMV-seropositive. Each CDR3 is given with its conserved first and last residue. D genes are given only for firm matches. A clone size is listed for some rows: how often the clone was seen (once, few, many), or a class if it is expanded.

v_call	clone_size	d_call	j_call	cdr3_nt	cdr3_aa
TRBV5-1	-	TRBD2	TRBJ2-1	TGCGCCAGCACAAGGACTAGCGGGACCCCCTCCAATGAGCAGTTCTTC	CASTRTSGTPSNEQFF
TRBV6-4	-	-	TRBJ2-3	TGTGCCAGCATTGCCGGGACTCGACCCACAGATACGCAGTATTTT	CASIAGTRPTDTQYF
TRBV6-4	-	-	TRBJ2-3	TGTGCCAGCAGTGAATTCCCAGGGGACACAGATACGCAGTATTTT	CASSEFPGDTDTQYF
TRBV7-9	-	-	TRBJ1-1	TGTTCCAGCAGCTTAGGTCGGACTAAAGCTTTCTTT	CSSSLGRTKAFF
TRBV29-1	-	TRBD1	TRBJ1-2	TGCAGCGTTGATGAAGGTGGGACAGGGCGATTCGCCTTC	CSVDEGGTGRFAF
TRBV28	few	-	TRBJ1-2	TGTGCCAGCAGTTTAGGGGGCACACCTTTAGGCGGCTACACCTTC	CASSLGGTPLGGYTF
TRBV19	-	-	TRBJ1-1	TGTGCCAGTAGATCGGGTGCAGGGTATGGCACTGAAGCTTTCTTT	CASRSGAGYGTEAFF
TRBV9	-	TRBD1	TRBJ2-3	TGTGCCAGCAGCGGAGGGACAGGGAGCACAGATACGCAGTATTTT	CASSGGTGSTDTQYF
TRBV5-4	-	-	TRBJ2-2	TGTGCCAGCAGCGTGGACCGGGACTTTTCCACCGGGGAGCTGTTTTTT	CASSVDRDFSTGELFF
TRBV27	few	TRBD1	TRBJ1-5	TGTGCCAGCAGTCGACAGGGGGGGGGCCATAGCAATCAGCCCCAGCATTTT	CASSRQGGGHSNQPQHF
TRBV9	-	TRBD2	TRBJ2-3	TGTGCCAGCAGCGAGGGGACTAGCGGGGGGCCCGGCCCGGGGACGCAGTATTTT	CASSEGTSGGPGPGTQYF
TRBV19	once	-	TRBJ1-1	TGTGCCAGTAGTCAACAGAGTGCGACTGAAGCTTTCTTT	CASSQQSATEAFF
TRBV30	-	TRBD2	TRBJ2-1	TGTGCCTGGCATACGGGACTAGCCTACAATGAGCAGTTCTTC	CAWHTGLAYNEQFF
TRBV19	-	-	TRBJ2-3	TGTGCCAGTAGTTATACGAGCGTCCATACGCAGTATTTT	CASSYTSVHTQYF
TRBV7-9	-	-	TRBJ2-2	TGTGCCAGCAGCTCGGGGAGTGGAGGGAACACCGGGGAGCTGTTTTTT	CASSSGSGGNTGELFF
TRBV29-1	-	-	TRBJ2-2	TGCAGCGCCGGGAGATCGAACACCGGGGAGCTGTTTTTT	CSAGRSNTGELFF
TRBV18	-	-	TRBJ2-7	TGTGCCAGCTCACCATCTTACCCGGGCTCCTACGAGCAGTACTTC	CASSPSYPGSYEQYF
TRBV5-4	-	TRBD1	TRBJ2-7	TGTGCCAGCAGTATAATTGGACAGGGTGGGAACTCCGAGCAGTACTTC	CASSIIGQGGNSEQYF
TRBV5-1	-	-	TRBJ1-1	TGCGCCAGCAGCTTGGTGAGGTCGGACACTGAAGCTTTCTTT	CASSLVRSDTEAFF
TRBV25-1	-	-	TRBJ1-2	TGTGCCAGCAGTGAATGGGACTCCCATTTTCATGGCTACACCTTC	CASSEWDSHFHGYTF
TRBV7-3	-	TRBD1	TRBJ2-3	TGTGCCAGCAGCTTACAAGGGAACAGGGGTGGGAACACAGATACGCAGTATTTT	CASSLQGNRGGNTDTQYF
TRBV19	-	TRBD1	TRBJ1-6	TGTGCCAGTAGTCGACGCCGGGACAGGGCACCCGAGGGTAGGTCCCTCCACTTT	CASSRRRDRAPEGRSLHF
TRBV13	-	TRBD1	TRBJ2-5	TGTGCCAGCAGCCTAGGGGGGGACAGGGGGGAGACCCAGTACTTC	CASSLGGDRGETQYF
TRBV5-1	-	-	TRBJ2-3	TGCGCCAGCAGCTTAGCGGCGATCACAGATACGCAGTATTTT	CASSLAAITDTQYF
TRBV5-8	-	TRBD2	TRBJ2-3	TGTGCCAGCACCCCTAGACTAGCAGGTTCAGATACGCAGTATTTT	CASTPRLAGSDTQYF
TRBV4-2	-	-	TRBJ2-7	TGTGCCAGCAGCCATTTACAGGGAGGGTACGAGCAGTACTTC	CASSHLQGGYEQYF
TRBV6-5	-	-	TRBJ1-2	TGTGCCAGCAGTTACGTCGGGGAGTATAGCTACACCTTC	CASSYVGEYSYTF
TRBV7-2	-	-	TRBJ1-2	TGTGCCAGCAGATTGACAGATTCCTATGGCTACACCTTC	CASRLTDSYGYTF
TRBV28	-	TRBD1	TRBJ1-2	TGTGCCAGCAGTTCCTCAGGGGGCAACGGGGGCTACACCTTC	CASSSSGGNGGYTF
TRBV28	once	TRBD1	TRBJ1-6	TGTGCCGGCGGGACAGGGGGCCGGCCCGATTCACCCCTCCACTTT	CAGGTGGRPDSPLHF
TRBV5-4	-	TRBD1	TRBJ2-7	TGTGCCAGCAGCCCGAACCCGGGACAGCCCCCTGGCGAGCAGTACTTC	CASSPNPGQPPGEQYF
TRBV7-2	-	TRBD2	TRBJ2-7	TGTGCCAGCAGCTTTAGCGGGAGGGCGACGCAGTACTTC	CASSFSGRATQYF
TRBV27	-	TRBD1	TRBJ1-2	TGTGCCAGCAGTTACCGGACAGGGAGCTATGGCTACACCTTC	CASSYRTGSYGYTF
TRBV11-2	-	-	TRBJ2-5	TGTGCCAGCAGCCTGTCGTACCAAGAGACCCAGTACTTC	CASSLSYQETQYF
TRBV29-1	-	TRBD2	TRBJ2-7	TGCAGCGCTGGGAGGGGTAGGCACGAGCAGTACTTC	CSAGRGRHEQYF
TRBV7-2	-	-	TRBJ2-2	TGTGCCAGCAGCTTAGTTGGTAGCGTATCGAACACCGGGGAGCTGTTTTTT	CASSLVGSVSNTGELFF
TRBV28	few	TRBD1	TRBJ2-2	TGTGCCAGCAGTTTGATGGGACAGGGCACCGGGGAGCTGTTTTTT	CASSLMGQGTGELFF
TRBV6-4	-	TRBD1	TRBJ1-1	TGTGCCAGCAGGAATAACAGGGGGCAGGAAGCTTTCTTT	CASRNNRGQEAFF
TRBV19	-	TRBD1	TRBJ1-5	TGTGCCAGTAGTCCACTTTACGGGACAGGGGAAGGACAGCCCCAGCATTTT	CASSPLYGTGEGQPQHF
TRBV30	-	-	TRBJ1-2	TGTGCCTGGAGCCTCGCCGGGACAAATAACTATGGCTACACCTTC	CAWSLAGTNNYGYTF
TRBV4-1	once	-	TRBJ2-7	TGCGCCAGCAGCCACCAGGTTCTCTACGAGCAGTACTTC	CASSHQVLYEQYF
TRBV30	few	-	TRBJ2-4	TGTGCCTGGAGTGTAGCCCGGAGGGGGCAACTCGCCCAGCACTTC	CAWSVARRGQLAQHF
TRBV2	few	TRBD2	TRBJ2-5	TGTGCCAGCATGATGACTAGCGGAGGACCAGGCGAGACCCAGTACTTC	CASMMTSGGPGETQYF
TRBV5-1	-	TRBD1	TRBJ1-6	TGCGCCAGCAGATCGACAGGGGCTGTGGGCCATTCACCCCTCCACTTT	CASRSTGAVGHSPLHF
TRBV29-1	-	-	TRBJ2-1	TGCAGCGCCCCGAGGCCCGACTACAATGAGCAGTTCTTC	CSAPRPDYNEQFF
TRBV7-2	few	-	TRBJ2-5	TGTGCCAGCAGCTTAAGCAGGCCGGCCGGGACCCAGTACTTC	CASSLSRPAGTQYF
TRBV5-6	few	-	TRBJ1-3	TGTGCCAGCAGCACAGGGCCAGACTCTGGAAACACCATATATTTT	CASSTGPDSGNTIYF
TRBV30	-	-	TRBJ2-4	TGTGCCTGGAGTGTAGGGGGAGTTGGAAACATTCAGTACTTC	CAWSVGGVGNIQYF
TRBV7-2	-	TRBD1	TRBJ2-2	TGTGCCAGCATCTGGCGGACAGGGGCTCCCGGGGAGCTGTTTTTT	CASIWRTGAPGELFF